These 14 T cell receptor beta chains were sequenced from one sample in a study of radiation and T cells in renal cell carcinoma. Time point meaning: baseline pretreatment blood. Treatment specified: 15 Gy SBRT to primary tumor, nephrectomy 4 weeks later. Assay used: immunoSEQ multiplex PCR; TCRdb lists only in-frame clones, some missing. The data hold roughly 100,000 clones, with over 65% observed a single time. This material consisted of blood, taken from a patient whose treatment included radiotherapy and nephrectomy. These receptors were collected from a man between 60 and 70 years old with renal cell carcinoma.

This clone was seen a single time. J is TRBJ2-5 and V is TRBV12-5; 7 positions agree with TRBD1. Germline V CDR1 and CDR2: LGHNT, FRNRAP. The V segment lost 1 base and the J segment 2 bases; nucleotides outside the gene matches: 4. This CDR3 has 15 amino acids. Here the CDR3 DNA reads TGTGCTAGTGGTTTGGGGGGGACAGCTCAAGAGACCCAGTACTTC. Protein product: CASGLGGTAQETQYF.

V usage is TRBV5-8 and J usage is TRBJ1-3, with TRBD1 as a possible D gene (5 bases). Deletions cut 5 bases from V and 2 bases from J, with 14 bases between. From germline, CDR1 is SGHTS and CDR2 YDEGEE. This CDR3 contains 15 residues. For the CDR3, the DNA is TGTGCCAGCAGACCTGGGACCGCGACTGGAAACACCATATATTTT. This sequence encodes CASRPGTATGNTIYF.

The chain carries TRBV4-1 and TRBJ1-1; D is undetermined. Looked up from germline, CDR1 is MGHRA and CDR2 is YSYEKL. With 1 base removed from V and 3 bases from J, the gap between germline ends came to 12 bases. The CDR3 length is 15 residues. CDR3 amino acids: CASSQGASGDTEAFF. CDR3 DNA: TGCGCCAGCAGCCAAGGGGCCAGCGGGGACACTGAAGCTTTCTTT.

This clone was counted a few times. The chain links TRBV5-4 to TRBJ2-1; D remains unclear. Germline V gives CDR1 SGHNT, CDR2 YYREEE (reference sequence). Trimming left V 0 bases short and J 0 bases short, with 10 bases between. The CDR3 loop spans 16 amino acids. CDR3 in amino acids: CASSLGPFSSYNEQFF. CDR3 DNA: TGTGCCAGCAGCTTGGGCCCGTTCAGCTCCTACAATGAGCAGTTCTTC. Full variable domain (remainder filled in from reference TRBV5-4 and TRBJ2-1): ETGVTQSPTHLIKTRGQQVTLRCSSQSGHNTVSWYQQALGQGPQFIFQYYREEENGRGNFPPRFSGLQFPNYSSELNVNALELDDSALYLCASSLGPFSSYNEQFFGPGTRLTVL.

This clone was observed once. This chain uses TRBV15 with TRBJ1-1, with TRBD1 matching 9 bases. Germline V gene data show CDR1 as LNHNV and CDR2 as YYDKDF (reference sequence). The trim removed 4 bases at V and 3 bases at J, leaving 6 bases unmatched. This CDR3 spans 15 amino acids. CDR3 in amino acids: CATSNRGRRDTEAFF. The DNA of the CDR3 is TGTGCCACCAGCAACAGGGGGCGAAGGGACACTGAAGCTTTCTTT.

The chain carries TRBV19 and TRBJ1-1, with D maybe TRBD1 (5 bases). CDR3 length: 15 residues. V lost 5 bases and J 3 bases, leaving 16 bases between the germline ends. In germline, CDR1 is LNHDA, CDR2 SQIVND (reference sequence). The CDR3 loop is CASSFTRDGDTEAFF. CDR3 DNA sequence: TGTGCCAGTAGTTTTACTAGGGACGGAGACACTGAAGCTTTCTTT.

The chain is built from TRBV13 and TRBJ2-3, with a weak D call TRBD2 (5 bases). CDR1 PRHDT and CDR2 FYEKMQ come from the germline V gene (reference sequence). This CDR3 is built from 14 residues. Deletions cut 2 bases from V and 5 bases from J, with 11 bases between. The CDR3 is CASSLPTREDTQYF. The DNA for the CDR3 is TGTGCCAGCAGCTTACCCACCCGGGAAGATACGCAGTATTTT.

V gene TRBV5-1 combines with J gene TRBJ2-1; 8 positions match TRBD2. This CDR3 region has 18 residues. J was trimmed by 6 bases and V by 4 bases; bases with no gene match: 18. CDR1 SGHRS and CDR2 YFSETQ come from the germline V gene. CDR3 nucleotide sequence: TGCGCCAGCAGCCTCAGGAGGACGGGAGGGCCCTCCGGCAATGAGCAGTTCTTC. It specifies CASSLRRTGGPSGNEQFF.

There are many counts of this clone. V gene TRBV6-1 combines with J gene TRBJ1-1, with D uncertain. Germline-derived CDR1 and CDR2 are MNHNS and SASEGT. The CDR3 totals 11 residues. The V end lost 7 bases, the J end lost 6 bases, and 9 bases lay between the germline ends. The CDR3 coding sequence is TGTGCCAGCAAGGGAGGAGCTGAAGCTTTCTTT. Translated: CASKGGAEAFF.

V is TRBV27 and J is TRBJ2-7; TRBD1 agrees at 10 bases. The V gene's germline CDR1 is MNHEY and CDR2 SMNVEV (reference sequence). There are 14 residues in the CDR3. Trimming removed 7 bases from V and 7 bases from J; junction bases left unmatched: 10. The CDR3 nucleotides are TGTGCCAGCACAAGGGGGACAGGGGAGTGGGAGCAGTACTTC. As protein: CASTRGTGEWEQYF.

The chain carries TRBV5-1 and TRBJ1-2, with 7 bases matching TRBD1. V lost 0 bases, J lost 2 bases, and 4 bases stayed unmatched. The length of the CDR3 is 15 residues. Germline loops: CDR1 SGHRS, CDR2 YFSETQ. The CDR3 region has the DNA TGCGCCAGCAGCTTGGCCGGACAGGCCAACTATGGCTACACCTTC. Translated: CASSLAGQANYGYTF.

The rearrangement joins TRBV20-1 to TRBJ1-1, with 7 bases that match TRBD1. CDR1 DFQATT and CDR2 SNEGSKA come from the germline V gene (reference sequence). This CDR3 contains 10 residues. The V segment lost 6 bases and the J segment 11 bases; nucleotides outside the gene matches: 6. The CDR3 DNA reads as TGCAGTGCAGGGGGCGCCGGGGCTTTCTTT. It translates to CSAGGAGAFF.

J is TRBJ2-1 and V is TRBV5-1; D might be TRBD2 (6 bases). CDR1 and CDR2 (germline): SGHRS, YFSETQ. Trimming shortened V by 2 bases and J by 9 bases, and 18 bases separated the two germline ends. The CDR3 is 15 amino acids. CDR3 nucleotides: TGCGCCAGCAGCTTTGGAGCGGAGGGGAGTAGTGAGCAGTTCTTC. Its protein product is CASSFGAEGSSEQFF. Together with reference TRBV5-1 and TRBJ2-1, the CDR3 gives the full variable domain: KAGVTQTPRYLIKTRGQQVTLSCSPISGHRSVSWYQQTPGQGLQFLFEYFSETQRNKGNFPGRFSGRQFSNSRSEMNVSTLELGDSALYLCASSFGAEGSSEQFFGPGTRLTVL.

This chain connects TRBV19 to TRBJ2-5; TRBD2 agrees at 7 bases. V lost 1 base and J lost 2; bases outside the gene matches: 1. The germline gives CDR1 LNHDA, CDR2 SQIVND (reference sequence). The CDR3 totals 14 residues. The CDR3 loop reads CASSIGGGQETQYF. The CDR3 DNA follows: TGTGCCAGTAGTATAGGGGGAGGGCAAGAGACCCAGTACTTC.